These 21 T cell receptor beta chains came from one sample sequenced in a study of identical twins. TCRdb redid the calling of the 5' RACE reads with MiXCR, one entry per CDR3 protein. The sample records over 600,000 distinct CDR3 sequences, 21% being singletons. These data also featured in a second study, about T cells expressing NK-cell markers.

The sample was PBMCs. The source of these receptors is a woman between 18 and 29 years old in good health.

The chain is built from TRBV20-1 and TRBJ2-7; the match to TRBD2 covers 9 bases. V shed 4 bases and J 2 bases; nucleotides not matched to a gene: 3. Per the germline V gene, CDR1 is DFQATT and CDR2 is SNEGSKA (reference sequence). CDR3 length equals 13 residues. CDR3 amino acids: CSANLAGTYEQYF. CDR3 nucleotides: TGCAGTGCTAACCTAGCGGGGACCTACGAGCAGTACTTC.

This clonotype has only a few counts. J is TRBJ1-5 and V is TRBV6-1; D is unresolved. Trimming stripped 5 bases from V and 5 bases from J, with 13 bases between. This CDR3 has 14 residues. The V gene's germline CDR1 is MNHNS and CDR2 SASEGT. CDR3 region: CASSLYLGYQPQHF. The CDR3 nucleotides read TGTGCCAGCAGTCTCTACCTTGGGTATCAGCCCCAGCATTTT.

This clonotype showed up just a few times. The CDR3 DNA sequence: TGCAGTGCTAGAGATAGCCAGCGGGGGAGCACCGGGGAGCTGTTTTTT. Amino acid sequence: CSARDSQRGSTGELFF. V is TRBV20-1 and J is TRBJ2-2, with TRBD2 matching 8 bases. Germline V gene sequence: CDR1 DFQATT, CDR2 SNEGSKA (reference sequence). The V segment lost 0 bases and the J segment 4 bases; nucleotides outside the gene matches: 7. The CDR3 is 16 amino acids.

The gene calls are TRBV12-3 or TRBV12-4 and TRBJ1-1; 8 bases are a match to TRBD1. The CDR3 has 15 residues. The ends lost 5 bases at V and 4 bases at J; junction bases unmatched: 9. CDR3 in DNA: TGTGCCAGCAGTCCTCGACAGGGGTCAGGCACTGAAGCTTTCTTT. It yields the protein CASSPRQGSGTEAFF.

This chain connects TRBV5-1 to TRBJ1-2; 9 nucleotides line up with TRBD1. Per the germline V gene, CDR1 is SGHRS and CDR2 is YFSETQ. The CDR3 loop spans 18 amino acids. The ends lost 7 bases at V and 4 bases at J; junction bases unmatched: 20. The CDR3 DNA reads TGCGCCAGCGGACAATCTCGGGACAGGGCCTTCGACCTCTATGGCTACACCTTC. It codes for CASGQSRDRAFDLYGYTF. Full variable domain (remainder filled in from reference TRBV5-1 and TRBJ1-2): KAGVTQTPRYLIKTRGQQVTLSCSPISGHRSVSWYQQTPGQGLQFLFEYFSETQRNKGNFPGRFSGRQFSNSRSEMNVSTLELGDSALYLCASGQSRDRAFDLYGYTFGSGTRLTVV.

This clonotype came up a few times. The V gene is TRBV20-1, the J gene TRBJ1-1, with 7 bases lining up with TRBD1. The CDR3 is 12 amino acids. The trim removed 7 bases at V and 1 base at J, leaving 3 bases unmatched. Germline V gene data show CDR1 as DFQATT and CDR2 as SNEGSKA (reference sequence). The CDR3 DNA sequence: TGCAGTGTATGGACAGGGAACACTGAAGCTTTCTTT. Its protein product is CSVWTGNTEAFF.

The chain links TRBV6-2 or TRBV6-3 to TRBJ2-1; D is possibly TRBD2 (5 bases). Trimming took off 10 bases at V and 3 bases at J, with 13 bases between the two ends. The germline V gene encodes CDR1 MNHEY and CDR2 SVGEGT. There are 13 residues in the CDR3. This CDR3 reads CATSGSLYNEQFF. The CDR3 region has the DNA TGTGCCACCAGCGGATCCCTCTACAATGAGCAGTTCTTC.

The chain uses TRBV12-3 or TRBV12-4 and TRBJ2-3, with D unclear. The CDR3 sequence is 17 residues long. Trimming pared 3 bases from V and 2 bases from J, leaving 18 bases between. Here the CDR3 reads CASSFNLRQRLTDTQYF. Written as DNA, the CDR3 is TGTGCCAGCAGTTTTAACCTGAGACAACGACTCACAGATACGCAGTATTTT.

This clonotype was seen a handful of times. This sequence joins TRBV7-2 and TRBJ2-1; unclear D gene. V was pared by 0 bases and J by 1 base, with 13 bases between. Per germline, CDR1 SGHTA and CDR2 FQGNSA. The CDR3 is 17 residues long. In DNA form, the CDR3 reads TGTGCCAGCAGCTTAGCGCTAGGGCTAGGGTCCTACAATGAGCAGTTCTTC. This sequence encodes CASSLALGLGSYNEQFF.

V usage is TRBV3-1 and J usage is TRBJ1-2; D unresolved. Trimming stripped 0 bases from V and 5 bases from J, with 13 bases between. CDR1 and CDR2 from the germline V gene are LGHDT and YNNKEL (reference sequence). This CDR3 has 15 residues. The CDR3 is CASSQDVAALYGYTF. In nucleotides, the CDR3 is TGTGCCAGCAGCCAAGATGTGGCAGCCTTATATGGCTACACCTTC.

There are a few counts of this clonotype. The chain links TRBV5-1 to TRBJ2-4, with 9 positions matching TRBD1. The CDR3 consists of 15 residues. In germline, CDR1 is SGHRS, CDR2 YFSETQ. J gave up 6 bases and V 0 bases, and 4 bases lay outside the gene matches. In DNA form, the CDR3 reads TGCGCCAGCAGCTTGGAACAGGGGGCAAGAAACATTCAGTACTTC. Translating gives CASSLEQGARNIQYF. Looking up the rest from reference TRBV5-1 and TRBJ2-4 gives the full variable domain: KAGVTQTPRYLIKTRGQQVTLSCSPISGHRSVSWYQQTPGQGLQFLFEYFSETQRNKGNFPGRFSGRQFSNSRSEMNVSTLELGDSALYLCASSLEQGARNIQYFGAGTRLSVL.

The CDR3 region is CASSKDPDRGFDQPQHF. DNA for the CDR3: TGTGCCAGCAGCAAAGACCCCGACAGGGGATTCGATCAGCCCCAGCATTTT. The chain joins TRBV21-1 to TRBJ1-5; whether TRBD1, the table's D call, matches the DNA was not checked. TRBV21-1 is a listed pseudogene. The CDR3 is made up of 17 amino acids.

The rearrangement joins TRBV7-6 to TRBJ2-4; 7 nucleotides align to TRBD1. CDR1 is SGHVS, CDR2 FNYEAQ, per germline. V lost 5 bases to trimming and J lost 1 base; unmatched junction nucleotides: 8. The CDR3 extends over 16 amino acids. The CDR3 DNA follows: TGTGCCAGCAGCCCAACAGGGGTTTGGGCCAAAAACATTCAGTACTTC. It encodes CASSPTGVWAKNIQYF.

There are a few counts of this clonotype. J is TRBJ2-1 and V is TRBV20-1; TRBD2 aligns across 7 bases. The CDR3 loop spans 12 amino acids. V dropped 3 bases and J dropped 9; count of bases not matched to a gene: 5. Germline V gene sequence: CDR1 DFQATT, CDR2 SNEGSKA (reference sequence). CDR3 loop: CSARGGVGEQFF. The CDR3 DNA is TGCAGTGCTAGGGGGGGGGTAGGTGAGCAGTTCTTC.

CDR3 DNA: TGCAGCGTTGGCACCAACGGGGGATGGGAGACCCAGTACTTC. Its protein is CSVGTNGGWETQYF. The genes are TRBV29-1 and TRBJ2-5; possibly TRBD2 for D (6 bases). The CDR3 totals 14 residues. Germline CDR1 is SQVTM and CDR2 is ANQGSEA. V gave up 4 bases and J gave up 5 bases, with 17 bases separating them.

The chain links TRBV7-9 to TRBJ1-2, with D hard to call. The CDR3 is 13 amino acids. Trimming shortened V by 5 bases and J by 4 bases, and 11 bases separated the two germline ends. The germline V gene has CDR1 SEHNR and CDR2 FQNEAQ (reference sequence). The CDR3 is CASSPPTVYGYTF. CDR3 DNA: TGTGCCAGCAGCCCGCCGACGGTCTATGGCTACACCTTC.

The chain uses TRBV6-5 and TRBJ2-1; 8 bases are shared with TRBD2. Trimming took 5 bases from V and 6 from J; bases not matched to a gene: 9. Germline CDR1 reads MNHEY; CDR2 reads SVGAGI. This CDR3 is built from 15 residues. The CDR3 region has the DNA TGTGCCAGCAGTACCCGACTAGCGCATCGCAATGAGCAGTTCTTC. Its protein is CASSTRLAHRNEQFF.

This clonotype was observed a handful of times. The chain employs TRBV20-1 and TRBJ2-1, with D maybe TRBD1 (5 bases). This CDR3 is built from 14 residues. Deletions cut 0 bases from V and 1 base from J, with 7 bases between. Germline assignment: CDR1 DFQATT and CDR2 SNEGSKA (reference sequence). CDR3 bases: TGCAGTGCTAGAGATCAGGGTTCCTACAATGAGCAGTTCTTC. Protein product: CSARDQGSYNEQFF.

The chain recombines TRBV10-2 with TRBJ2-5; 8 bases line up with TRBD1. The CDR3 loop spans 15 amino acids. CDR1 is WSHSY and CDR2 is SAAADI in the germline V gene. V shed 5 bases and J 4 bases; nucleotides not matched to a gene: 9. The CDR3 here is CASSSTQGAGETQYF. DNA for the CDR3: TGCGCCAGCAGTTCCACCCAGGGGGCCGGAGAGACCCAGTACTTC.

This clonotype showed up many times. The chain carries TRBV7-9 and TRBJ1-1; D call uncertain. Germline V lookup: CDR1 SEHNR, CDR2 FQNEAQ (reference sequence). The CDR3 has 12 amino acids. The germline V and J ends were trimmed by 3 bases and 6 bases, with 8 bases remaining between them. The CDR3 reads CASSFLAPEAFF. CDR3 sequence (DNA): TGTGCCAGCAGCTTCCTTGCCCCTGAAGCTTTCTTT.

V is TRBV19 and J is TRBJ2-2; TRBD1 is a possible D gene (5 bases). The CDR3 totals 15 residues. The V gene's germline CDR1 is LNHDA and CDR2 SQIVND (reference sequence). Trimming took 5 bases from V and 3 from J, leaving 13 bases between them. CDR3 bases: TGTGCCAGTAGTTCTTCCTCAGGGTACACCGGGGAGCTGTTTTTT. It specifies CASSSSSGYTGELFF.